The 5 T cell receptor beta chains listed next were all sequenced from one sample in a study of shared clonotypes between healthy human individuals. Sequencing used immunoSEQ multiplex PCR; TCRdb keeps in-frame clones, though not all of them. Among approximately 510,000 clones listed, less than 85% were seen once. Material: PBMCs. These TCRs come from a woman in her thirties or forties in good health. Some clones in this sample may be carry-over from other donors' samples.

The J gene is TRBJ2-2, the V gene TRBV4-2, with TRBD2 matching 10 bases. Trimming took 1 base from V and 5 from J; bases not matched to a gene: 7. In germline, CDR1 is LGHNA, CDR2 YNFKEQ. The CDR3 length is 17 residues. The CDR3 sequence is CASSQGGLAGATGELFF. The CDR3 DNA sequence: TGTGCCAGCAGCCAAGGTGGTCTAGCGGGAGCGACCGGGGAGCTGTTTTTT.

The genes are TRBV4-2 and TRBJ2-3, with 7 positions matching TRBD1. The CDR3 is 17 residues long. The junction had 7 bases not matched to a gene; V was cut back by 1 base and J by 0 bases. Germline V lookup: CDR1 LGHNA, CDR2 YNFKEQ. The CDR3 sequence: CASSQVGSDRSTDTQYF. Here the CDR3 DNA reads TGTGCCAGCAGCCAAGTCGGCTCGGACAGGAGCACAGATACGCAGTATTTT.

The chain links TRBV10-3 to TRBJ2-2, with 8 bases identical to TRBD1. V trimming: 6 bases; J trimming: 3 bases; junction bases outside the gene matches: 6. Looked up from germline, CDR1 is ENHRY and CDR2 is SYGVKD. The CDR3 consists of 15 residues. The CDR3 sequence is CAIRNGQGYTGELFF. CDR3 DNA: TGTGCCATCAGAAATGGACAGGGCTACACCGGGGAGCTGTTTTTT.

The genes are TRBV2 and TRBJ1-1; D is perhaps TRBD1 (5 bases). Per the germline V gene, CDR1 is SNHLY and CDR2 is FYNNEI. The CDR3 has 15 amino acids. Trimming removed 6 bases at V and 1 base at J, with 15 bases between. The CDR3 DNA sequence: TGTGCCAGCAGCGTCTGGGGGGGACGGAACACTGAAGCTTTCTTT. Its translation is CASSVWGGRNTEAFF.

V and J are TRBV11-2 and TRBJ2-3; tentative D call: TRBD2 (6 bases). The V and J ends lost 2 bases and 0 bases respectively, with 18 bases between them. This CDR3 is built from 18 residues. Germline CDR1 reads SGHAT; CDR2 reads FQNNGV. CDR3 sequence reads: CASSLQLGGLSSTDTQYF. CDR3 bases: TGTGCCAGCAGCTTACAATTGGGAGGACTATCTAGCACAGATACGCAGTATTTT.